This TCR beta chain was found in a study of blood T cell repertoires in COVID-19. Germline V lookup: CDR1 SGHRS, CDR2 YFSETQ. The V end lost 3 bases, the J end lost 1 base, and 16 bases lay between the germline ends. The CDR3 runs to 16 residues. In the authors' workflow: Scientists estimated how many nucleated cells there were by amplifying reference gene primers. Libraries were prepared by immunoSEQ multiplex PCR; TCRdb keeps only in-frame clonotypes and omits some of them. From that table come the V and J calls and clone size; the DNA was used to work out D and trimming. Of about 82,000 clones in the sample, around 81% were seen once.

This receptor was obtained from an elderly man with active or convalescent COVID-19. The chain recombines TRBV5-1 with TRBJ1-1, with a possible D match to TRBD1 (5 bases). Sequences were obtained from peripheral blood. The CDR3 protein is CASSWGMLDWNTEAFF. Written as DNA, the CDR3 is TGCGCCAGCAGCTGGGGCATGCTCGACTGGAACACTGAAGCTTTCTTT.